This T cell receptor beta chain came from a study of T-cell reconstitution after alpha-beta-depleted transplantation in children. Unique molecular identifiers were incorporated when the TCRbeta library was constructed. TCRdb reanalysed the PCR reads using MiXCR and keeps one entry per CDR3 protein. In the table there are around 400,000 distinct CDR3 sequences, around 21% of which are singletons. There are 13 residues in the CDR3. With 7 bases clipped from V and 4 bases from J, the junction kept 10 bases outside the gene matches. Germline V CDR1 and CDR2: SQVTM, ANQGSEA. Here the sequenced sample was PBMCs from the stem cell graft donor, taken from the stem cell graft. This clonotype was obtained from a human donor who donated a stem cell graft to a child with acute myeloid leukemia. The genes are TRBV29-1 and TRBJ2-7; 7 nucleotides agree with TRBD2. The CDR3, as DNA: TGCAGCGCCCGGGACTATGATTCTTACGAGCAGTACTTC. Translated: CSARDYDSYEQYF.